The 17 T cell receptor beta chains reported below all come from one sample, sequenced in a study of T cell repertoires in cytomegalovirus infection. TCRdb ran MiXCR on the reads and lists one entry per CDR3 protein. Among 500,000 or so distinct CDR3 sequences, approximately 15% were seen once, and the ten largest hold approximately 24%. Material for sequencing was CD8+ T cells from PBMCs. These TCRs come from a human donor in good health (CMV status not recorded). Some clones in this sample may be carry-over from other donors' samples.

The chain is built from TRBV28 and TRBJ2-3, with 8 bases lining up with TRBD2. This CDR3 spans 15 amino acids. After removal of 4 bases from V and 2 bases from J, the junction contained 5 bases not matched to a gene. Germline CDR1 is MDHEN and CDR2 is SYDVKM. CDR3 DNA sequence: TGTGCCAGCAGTTCCGGGAGGGCGATCACAGATACGCAGTATTTT. This translates into CASSSGRAITDTQYF.

Many counts were recorded for this clonotype. V is TRBV19 and J is TRBJ1-6; perhaps TRBD1 as D (5 bases). Germline V lookup: CDR1 LNHDA, CDR2 SQIVND (reference sequence). CDR3 length equals 14 residues. Trimming shortened V by 2 bases and J by 7 bases, and 9 bases separated the two germline ends. CDR3 amino acids: CASSIREGNSPLHF. In DNA form, the CDR3 reads TGTGCCAGTAGTATACGGGAGGGGAATTCACCCCTCCACTTT.

This clonotype was detected many times. The chain employs TRBV28 and TRBJ2-1, with 14 bases identical to TRBD2. Germline CDR1 MDHEN, CDR2 SYDVKM. Unmatched junction bases numbered 17, after V lost 6 bases and J lost 4 bases. This CDR3 has 20 residues. The CDR3 protein is CASRPLPGLAGVLGYNEQFF. The CDR3, as DNA: TGTGCCAGCAGACCTCTTCCGGGACTAGCGGGAGTGTTGGGGTACAATGAGCAGTTCTTC. The full variable domain, completed using reference TRBV28 and TRBJ2-1, is DVKVTQSSRYLVKRTGEKVFLECVQDMDHENMFWYRQDPGLGLRLIYFSYDVKMKEKGDIPEGYSVSREKKERFSLILESASTNQTSMYLCASRPLPGLAGVLGYNEQFFGPGTRLTVL.

The chain joins TRBV29-1 to TRBJ1-5; the D gene is possibly TRBD1 (5 bases). Deletions cut 3 bases from V and 0 bases from J, with 6 bases between. The CDR3 spans 13 residues. The V gene's germline CDR1 is SQVTM and CDR2 ANQGSEA. CDR3 sequence reads: CSVETDSNQPQHF. In DNA form, the CDR3 reads TGCAGCGTTGAGACAGATAGCAATCAGCCCCAGCATTTT. Supplemented by reference TRBV29-1 and TRBJ1-5, the full variable domain reads SAVISQKPSRDICQRGTSLTIQCQVDSQVTMMFWYRQQPGQSLTLIATANQGSEATYESGFVIDKFPISRPNLTFSTLTVSNMSPEDSSIYLCSVETDSNQPQHFGDGTRLSIL.

This clonotype appeared a few times. This chain uses TRBV2 with TRBJ1-4, with 8 bases identical to TRBD1. Germline loops: CDR1 SNHLY, CDR2 FYNNEI. This CDR3 spans 15 amino acids. With 9 bases clipped from V and 7 bases from J, the junction kept 13 bases outside the gene matches. Here the CDR3 reads CASLRGQALSEKLFF. The CDR3, as DNA: TGTGCCAGTCTCCGGGGACAGGCCCTCTCTGAAAAACTGTTTTTT.

This clonotype has a count of ten or more. The chain carries TRBV2 and TRBJ2-1; the D gene is possibly TRBD2 (5 bases). This CDR3 spans 13 amino acids. Trimming took 8 bases from V and 10 from J, leaving 18 bases between them. Germline assignment: CDR1 SNHLY and CDR2 FYNNEI. The CDR3 is CASLLGGSGEQFF. Here the CDR3 DNA reads TGTGCCAGCCTCTTAGGTGGTTCGGGAGAGCAGTTCTTC. Combining the CDR3 with reference TRBV2 and TRBJ2-1 gives the whole variable domain EPEVTQTPSHQVTQMGQEVILRCVPISNHLYFYWYRQILGQKVEFLVSFYNNEISEKSEIFDDQFSVERPDGSNFTLKIRSTKLEDSAMYFCASLLGGSGEQFFGPGTRLTVL.

With regard to this clonotype: A much larger clone lies one base from this, so it may be a read error. In this CDR3 the conserved last residue, phenylalanine or tryptophan, is missing, so a read error is likely. The CDR3 region has the DNA TGTGCCAGCAGCCCGGACCTCCTCGAGCAGTACTTA. Its protein product is CASSPDLLEQYL. The rearrangement joins TRBV7-9 to TRBJ2-7; D remains unclear. CDR3 length: 12 amino acids. V was clipped by 5 bases and J by 6 bases, with 11 bases between them. CDR1 is SEHNR and CDR2 is FQNEAQ in the germline V gene (reference sequence).

This clonotype was seen many times. This chain joins TRBV7-9 and TRBJ2-1; 15 bases line up with TRBD2. Trimming cost V 3 bases and J 3 bases; bases outside gene matches: 3. The CDR3 is made up of 17 amino acids. Germline V gene data show CDR1 as SEHNR and CDR2 as FQNEAQ (reference sequence). The CDR3 nucleotides are TGTGCCAGCAGCTTCGGACTAGCGGGGGGGAACTACAATGAGCAGTTCTTC. As protein: CASSFGLAGGNYNEQFF. The full variable domain, its missing parts supplied by reference TRBV7-9 and TRBJ2-1, is DTGVSQNPRHKITKRGQNVTFRCDPISEHNRLYWYRQTLGQGPEFLTYFQNEAQLEKSRLLSDRFSAERPKGSFSTLEIQRTEQGDSAMYLCASSFGLAGGNYNEQFFGPGTRLTVL.

This clonotype was seen only a few times. V is TRBV5-4 and J is TRBJ2-5; D tentatively reads TRBD1 or TRBD2 (5 bases each). Germline lookup yields CDR1 SGHNT and CDR2 YYREEE (reference sequence). The CDR3 totals 15 residues. The V end was cut by 5 bases, the J end by 3 bases, with 17 bases between. The CDR3 loop reads CASSSPGPWEETQYF. CDR3 DNA sequence: TGTGCCAGCAGTTCCCCGGGACCTTGGGAAGAGACCCAGTACTTC.

This clonotype was picked up a small number of times. The J gene is TRBJ2-7, the V gene TRBV13, with D maybe TRBD1 (5 bases). V was trimmed by 2 bases and J by 3 bases, leaving 14 bases between them. CDR1 and CDR2 from the germline V gene are PRHDT and FYEKMQ (reference sequence). The CDR3 totals 15 residues. This CDR3 reads CASSLLQVMDYEQYF. The CDR3, as DNA: TGTGCCAGCAGCTTACTACAGGTGATGGACTACGAGCAGTACTTC. The full variable domain, in which reference TRBV13 and TRBJ2-7 provide the parts outside the CDR3, is AAGVIQSPRHLIKEKRETATLKCYPIPRHDTVYWYQQGPGQDPQFLISFYEKMQSDKGSIPDRFSAQQFSDYHSELNMSSLELGDSALYFCASSLLQVMDYEQYFGPGTRLTVT.

This clonotype has more than one count but fewer than ten. This rearrangement joins TRBV6-5 to TRBJ1-2; D is ambiguous. The CDR3 contains 14 residues. From germline, CDR1 is MNHEY and CDR2 SVGAGI. Trimming pared 6 bases from V and 8 bases from J, leaving 19 bases between. CDR3 DNA: TGTGCCAGCAGGTTTAATGAGGGATTTTACGGCTACACCTTC. Protein product: CASRFNEGFYGYTF.

This clonotype was counted between two and nine times. This sequence joins TRBV7-6 and TRBJ2-1, with D hard to call. The length of the CDR3 is 16 residues. Germline lookup yields CDR1 SGHVS and CDR2 FNYEAQ. The V and J ends lost 5 bases and 6 bases respectively, with 20 bases between them. The CDR3 DNA sequence: TGTGCCAGCAGCCACTGGCCTGTTTACGAATTCAATGAGCAGTTCTTC. It yields the protein CASSHWPVYEFNEQFF.

This clonotype has just a few counts. The junction does not match germline at one end; this may be a read error. The chain recombines TRBV6-1 with TRBJ2-5; 8 bases are shared with TRBD1. There are 9 residues in the CDR3. CDR1 is MNHNS and CDR2 is SASEGT in the germline V gene. CDR3 amino acids: CASGGQGPF. Written as DNA, the CDR3 is TGTGCCAGCGGTGGACAGGGTCCCTTC.

This clonotype was counted ten times or more. The chain recombines TRBV27 with TRBJ2-2, with D tentatively TRBD1 or TRBD2 (5 bases each). CDR3 length: 15 amino acids. Germline CDR1 and CDR2: MNHEY and SMNVEV (reference sequence). Trimming removed 3 bases at V and 4 bases at J, with 12 bases between. The CDR3 region is CASSFRGAVTGELFF. The CDR3 coding sequence is TGTGCCAGCAGTTTCCGAGGGGCGGTCACCGGGGAGCTGTTTTTT.

V gene TRBV19 combines with J gene TRBJ2-2, with D uncertain. The CDR3 totals 13 residues. Germline CDR1 and CDR2: LNHDA and SQIVND (reference sequence). The V gene lost 7 bases and the J gene lost 7 bases, with 13 bases spanning the gap. The CDR3 DNA follows: TGTGCCAGTACCCCCGGGCCCGACGGGGAGCTGTTTTTT. Translated, it gives CASTPGPDGELFF.

The V gene is TRBV30, the J gene TRBJ2-2, with unresolved D. This CDR3 is 17 amino acids long. Trimming took off 1 base at V and 5 bases at J, with 20 bases between the two ends. Germline loops: CDR1 GTSNPN, CDR2 SVGIG (reference sequence). The CDR3 sequence: CAWSALHGGKWTGELFF. The CDR3 DNA sequence: TGTGCCTGGAGTGCCCTCCACGGCGGTAAATGGACCGGGGAGCTGTTTTTT.

This chain uses TRBV9 with TRBJ2-1; D remains ambiguous. Germline values: CDR1 SGDLS, CDR2 YYNGEE. V was clipped by 2 bases and J by 10 bases, with 13 bases between them. The CDR3 loop spans 13 amino acids. The CDR3 here is CASSVDRRGEQFF. Written as DNA, the CDR3 is TGTGCCAGCAGCGTGGACCGAAGAGGCGAGCAGTTCTTC.